The next 25 T cell receptor beta chains were all read from a single sample in a study of T cell responses to AZD1222 COVID-19 vaccine. Clones were sequenced by immunoSEQ multiplex PCR, and TCRdb holds only the in-frame ones, with some missing. The table shows 100,000 to 150,000 clones, with roughly 89% occurring only once. The sample was peripheral blood, taken on day 0 of AZD1222 vaccination. The receptors come from an adult in good health.

J is TRBJ2-3 and V is TRBV18, with a possible D match to TRBD1 (5 bases). This CDR3 has 14 residues. The V gene lost 4 bases and the J gene lost 5 bases, with 13 bases spanning the gap. Germline values: CDR1 KGHSH, CDR2 LQKENI. The DNA of the CDR3 is TGTGCCAGCTCACTCCAACCAGGGAAAGATACGCAGTATTTT. Amino acids: CASSLQPGKDTQYF. Using reference TRBV18 and TRBJ2-3 for the parts outside the CDR3, the full variable domain is NAGVMQNPRHLVRRRGQEARLRCSPMKGHSHVYWYRQLPEEGLKFMVYLQKENIIDESGMPKERFSAEFPKEGPSILRIQQVVRGDSAAYFCASSLQPGKDTQYFGPGTRLTVL.

The genes are TRBV6-2 or TRBV6-3 and TRBJ1-5; D might be TRBD1 (5 bases). Germline V lookup: CDR1 MNHEY, CDR2 SVGEGT. Trimming removed 6 bases at V and 9 bases at J, with 21 bases between. This CDR3 is built from 15 residues. CDR3 region: CASSSGDGYWGPQHF. The CDR3 nucleotides are TGTGCCAGCAGCTCCGGGGACGGTTACTGGGGGCCCCAGCATTTT.

The chain recombines TRBV9 with TRBJ2-3; 7 bases agree with TRBD2. After removal of 0 bases from V and 5 bases from J, the junction contained 6 bases not matched to a gene. Germline V gene data show CDR1 as SGDLS and CDR2 as YYNGEE. The CDR3 is made up of 15 amino acids. This CDR3 is CASSVDGRHQDTQYF. The CDR3 DNA is TGTGCCAGCAGCGTAGACGGGAGGCACCAAGATACGCAGTATTTT.

The CDR3 spells CASSLRSISSTDTQYF. CDR3 nucleotide sequence: TGTGCCAGCAGCTTGAGGTCTATCTCGAGCACAGATACGCAGTATTTT. The gene calls are TRBV5-6 and TRBJ2-3; D is undetermined. Trimming left V 1 base short and J 0 bases short, with 12 bases between. CDR1 is SGHDT, CDR2 YYEEEE, per germline. This CDR3 region has 16 residues.

The V and J genes are TRBV5-1 and TRBJ1-4, with 7 bases identical to TRBD1. Unmatched junction bases numbered 8, after V lost 8 bases and J lost 4 bases. Per the germline V gene, CDR1 is SGHRS and CDR2 is YFSETQ. This CDR3 is 14 amino acids long. The CDR3: CASSEGTDNEKLFF. DNA for the CDR3: TGCGCCAGTTCAGAGGGGACAGATAATGAAAAACTGTTTTTT.

The V and J genes are TRBV7-6 and TRBJ1-5; D is undetermined. The CDR3 length is 13 residues. Germline V gene lookup returns CDR1 SGHVS and CDR2 FNYEAQ. V lost 4 bases to trimming and J lost 3 bases, with 7 bases between them. As DNA, the CDR3 is TGTGCCAGCAGCTCATCGGCCAATCAGCCCCAGCATTTT. Translated: CASSSSANQPQHF.

The V call is TRBV10-3, the J call TRBJ2-2; a weak D match, TRBD2 (6 bases). CDR1 and CDR2 (germline): ENHRY, SYGVKD. Trimming cost V 6 bases and J 0 bases, with 8 bases left between them. The CDR3 spans 14 residues. The CDR3 here is CAIRPGANTGELFF. The CDR3, as DNA: TGTGCCATCAGGCCGGGGGCGAACACCGGGGAGCTGTTTTTT.

CDR3 in amino acids: CASSLRGRARETQYF. For the CDR3, the DNA is TGTGCCAGCAGTTTAAGGGGCAGGGCCCGGGAGACCCAGTACTTC. The rearrangement links TRBV27 to TRBJ2-5, with D possibly TRBD1 on 5 matching bases. V lost 2 bases, J lost 5 bases, and 15 bases lay in between. The CDR3 totals 15 residues. Per the germline V gene, CDR1 is MNHEY and CDR2 is SMNVEV (reference sequence).

This clone was picked up one time. The chain employs TRBV19 and TRBJ2-3; D is possibly TRBD2 (5 bases). Germline V gene data show CDR1 as LNHDA and CDR2 as SQIVND (reference sequence). V was clipped by 5 bases and J by 2 bases, with 11 bases between them. This CDR3 spans 14 amino acids. CDR3 protein: CASSVTGSTDTQYF. The CDR3 nucleotides read TGTGCCAGTAGTGTAACGGGGTCCACAGATACGCAGTATTTT.

The chain carries TRBV27 and TRBJ2-1, with 7 bases aligning to TRBD1. V lost 7 bases to trimming and J lost 0 bases; unmatched junction nucleotides: 12. This CDR3 is built from 17 residues. Germline assignment: CDR1 MNHEY and CDR2 SMNVEV (reference sequence). The CDR3 nucleotides are TGTGCCAGCATCAATCCGGGACAGCGGAGCTCCTACAATGAGCAGTTCTTC. Translation gives CASINPGQRSSYNEQFF.

The chain carries TRBV6-5 and TRBJ2-4; D may be TRBD1 or TRBD2 (5 bases each). There are 15 residues in the CDR3. Germline V gene lookup returns CDR1 MNHEY and CDR2 SVGAGI. V was pared by 1 base and J by 0 bases, with 7 bases between. CDR3 region: CASSYWDGAKNIQYF. CDR3 DNA sequence: TGTGCCAGCAGTTACTGGGACGGAGCCAAAAACATTCAGTACTTC.

V usage is TRBV7-2 and J usage is TRBJ1-3, with 11 positions matching TRBD1. The junction had 9 bases not matched to a gene; V was cut back by 6 bases and J by 8 bases. Per germline, CDR1 SGHTA and CDR2 FQGNSA. The CDR3 totals 15 residues. Here the CDR3 DNA reads TGTGCCAGCAGAGATGGACAGGGGGCTTGGGACACCATATATTTT. It encodes CASRDGQGAWDTIYF. The full variable domain, its missing parts supplied by reference TRBV7-2 and TRBJ1-3, is GAGVSQSPSNKVTEKGKDVELRCDPISGHTALYWYRQSLGQGLEFLIYFQGNSAPDKSGLPSDRFSAERTGGSVSTLTIQRTQQEDSAVYLCASRDGQGAWDTIYFGEGSWLTVV.

The J gene is TRBJ2-5, the V gene TRBV2, with 13 bases fitting TRBD2. Germline CDR1 SNHLY, CDR2 FYNNEI. CDR3 size: 16 residues. With V trimmed by 6 bases and J by 5 bases, 9 bases remained unmatched. In nucleotides, the CDR3 is TGTGCCAGCAGACGGACTAGCGGGAGTTCCCACGAGACCCAGTACTTC. It translates to CASRRTSGSSHETQYF.

The chain employs TRBV4-2 and TRBJ2-3; tentatively, D is TRBD1 (6 bases). The CDR3 runs to 15 residues. V gave up 1 base and J gave up 0 bases, with 8 bases separating them. Per germline, CDR1 LGHNA and CDR2 YNFKEQ. CDR3 coding DNA: TGTGCCAGCAGCCAAGCTGGGGGCAGCACAGATACGCAGTATTTT. This translates into CASSQAGGSTDTQYF.

The chain is built from TRBV19 and TRBJ1-5, with D unresolved. Trimming removed 5 bases from V and 5 bases from J, with 7 bases in between. Germline loops: CDR1 LNHDA, CDR2 SQIVND (reference sequence). The CDR3 covers 12 residues. The CDR3 bases are TGTGCCAGTAGTGCAGCGTATCAGCCCCAGCATTTT. It specifies CASSAAYQPQHF. Based on the CDR3 plus reference TRBV19 and TRBJ1-5, the full variable domain is DGGITQSPKYLFRKEGQNVTLSCEQNLNHDAMYWYRQDPGQGLRLIYYSQIVNDFQKGDIAEGYSVSREKKESFPLTVTSAQKNPTAFYLCASSAAYQPQHFGDGTRLSIL.

This rearrangement joins TRBV28 to TRBJ2-7; 8 bases are shared with TRBD2. Germline V gene data show CDR1 as MDHEN and CDR2 as SYDVKM. This CDR3 contains 15 residues. Losses at the gene ends were 6 bases for V and 3 bases for J; bases not matched to a gene: 10. CDR3 loop: CASSTPGTSFYEQYF. The DNA of the CDR3 is TGTGCCAGCAGCACCCCCGGGACTAGTTTCTACGAGCAGTACTTC.

V and J are TRBV5-1 and TRBJ1-1; 9 positions match TRBD1. J lost 1 base, V lost 4 bases, and 2 bases had no gene match. The CDR3 is 14 residues long. From germline, CDR1 is SGHRS and CDR2 YFSETQ. The CDR3 sequence: CASSEQGANTEAFF. For the CDR3, the DNA is TGCGCCAGCAGCGAACAGGGGGCGAACACTGAAGCTTTCTTT.

V gene TRBV6-1 combines with J gene TRBJ1-1, with 10 bases matching TRBD1. The CDR3 contains 15 residues. CDR1 and CDR2 from the germline V gene are MNHNS and SASEGT. J was trimmed by 5 bases and V by 2 bases; bases with no gene match: 5. The CDR3 nucleotides read TGTGCCAGCAGTGAAAGGGACAGGGGACGGACTGAAGCTTTCTTT. This sequence encodes CASSERDRGRTEAFF.

The chain uses TRBV5-1 and TRBJ2-1; D possibly matches TRBD1 or TRBD2 (6 bases each). V lost 0 bases and J lost 4, with 11 bases in between. The CDR3 totals 15 residues. Germline CDR1 and CDR2: SGHRS and YFSETQ. The CDR3 loop reads CASSLDGGTYNEQFF. The CDR3 bases are TGCGCCAGCAGCTTGGACGGGGGCACGTACAATGAGCAGTTCTTC.

The chain employs TRBV3-1 (or the pseudogene TRBV3-2) and TRBJ2-7, with 7 bases fitting TRBD2. Losses at the gene ends were 3 bases for V and 3 bases for J; bases not matched to a gene: 5. The CDR3 covers 14 residues. The V gene's germline CDR1 is LGHDT and CDR2 YNNKEL (reference sequence). Here the CDR3 DNA reads TGTGCCAGCAGCCAGAGCGGGACCATCTACGAGCAGTACTTC. This sequence encodes CASSQSGTIYEQYF.

The rearrangement uses TRBV2 and TRBJ1-2; TRBD1 matches 8 bases. After removal of 4 bases from V and 5 bases from J, the junction contained 6 bases not matched to a gene. CDR1 and CDR2 from the germline V gene are SNHLY and FYNNEI. The CDR3 has 14 residues. The CDR3 sequence: CASSVQGAQYGYTF. The CDR3 DNA is TGTGCCAGCAGTGTCCAGGGGGCGCAGTATGGCTACACCTTC. Looking up the rest from reference TRBV2 and TRBJ1-2 gives the full variable domain: EPEVTQTPSHQVTQMGQEVILRCVPISNHLYFYWYRQILGQKVEFLVSFYNNEISEKSEIFDDQFSVERPDGSNFTLKIRSTKLEDSAMYFCASSVQGAQYGYTFGSGTRLTVV.

V is TRBV25-1 and J is TRBJ1-1, with 9 bases identical to TRBD1. The germline V gene encodes CDR1 MGHDK and CDR2 SYGVNS. The CDR3 totals 18 residues. V was pared by 1 base and J by 7 bases, with 16 bases of the junction left unmatched. The CDR3 region is CASSEFRKSGTGRSEAFF. The CDR3 coding sequence is TGTGCCAGCAGTGAATTCCGAAAGTCCGGGACAGGGAGAAGTGAAGCTTTCTTT.

The chain recombines TRBV30 with TRBJ2-7; D unresolved. V was cut by 7 bases and J by 2 bases, with 9 bases left in between. CDR1 and CDR2 from the germline V gene are GTSNPN and SVGIG (reference sequence). The CDR3 runs to 11 residues. CDR3 nucleotide sequence: TGTGCCTCCAACCGGGCCTACGAGCAGTACTTC. It codes for CASNRAYEQYF.

The chain uses TRBV24-1 and TRBJ2-2; D possibly corresponds to TRBD1 (5 bases). The germline V gene has CDR1 KGHDR and CDR2 SFDVKD. CDR3 length: 16 residues. V was trimmed by 0 bases and J by 0 bases, leaving 7 bases between them. The CDR3 DNA reads TGTGCCACCAGTGATTTGACAGGTACGAACACCGGGGAGCTGTTTTTT. This codes for CATSDLTGTNTGELFF.

The DNA for the CDR3 is TGTGCCAGCAGTTTACAGGGTAATAGGGCAAAACTGTTTTTT. Translated: CASSLQGNRAKLFF. The chain couples TRBV6-5 to TRBJ1-4; tentatively, D is TRBD1 (6 bases). V was trimmed by 4 bases and J by 10 bases, leaving 16 bases between them. Per germline, CDR1 MNHEY and CDR2 SVGAGI. The CDR3 length is 14 residues.